A single sample gave rise to the 2 T cell receptor beta chains below, sequenced in a study of T cell responses to AZD1222 COVID-19 vaccine. TCRdb keeps only in-frame clones here, not all; method: immunoSEQ multiplex PCR. The table shows roughly 90,000 clones, with approximately 89% occurring only once. Sample: peripheral blood, taken 28 days after the second AZD1222 dose. The receptor source for this set is an adult who received the AZD1222 COVID-19 vaccine.

As regards this clone: Germline is not matched at one junction end, which may reflect a read error. The V gene is TRBV6-5, the J gene TRBJ2-5, with D maybe TRBD2 (6 bases). The CDR3 runs 14 residues. CDR1 MNHEY and CDR2 SVGAGI come from the germline V gene. The CDR3 is CASSYVTGDPPAHF. For the CDR3, the DNA is TGTGCCAGCAGTTACGTAACGGGGGACCCGCCAGCCCACTTC.

The chain combines TRBV5-4 with TRBJ2-6, with a weak D call TRBD1 (5 bases). Germline-derived CDR1 and CDR2 are SGHNT and YYREEE (reference sequence). The ends were cut back, 4 bases at V and 1 base at J, with 12 bases in the middle. The CDR3 extends over 16 amino acids. The CDR3 here is CASSGQVGSGANVLTF. CDR3 coding DNA: TGTGCCAGCAGCGGACAAGTCGGGTCTGGGGCCAACGTCCTGACTTTC.